The 7 T cell receptor beta chains listed next were all sequenced from one sample in a study of blood T cell repertoires in COVID-19. The protocol was immunoSEQ multiplex PCR, while the TCRdb copy is restricted to in-frame clones and leaves out a portion. Here the sample spans around 30,000 clones, approximately 85% being singletons. What was sequenced was peripheral blood. The source of these receptors is a human donor in a cohort sampled during active COVID-19.

This clone was recorded only once. The junction does not match germline at one end; this may be a read error. The V call is TRBV7-7, the J call TRBJ2-5; D possibly corresponds to TRBD2 (5 bases). The CDR3 is made up of 15 amino acids. The germline V gene encodes CDR1 SSHAT and CDR2 FNYEAQ (reference sequence). The chain's CDR3 is CASSLSPGYQETQYF. CDR3 DNA sequence: TGTGCTAGCAGCTTATCTCCGGGGTACCAAGAGACCCAGTACTTC.

This clone was observed once. This chain links TRBV24-1 with TRBJ2-1; D gene unclear. Germline V lookup: CDR1 KGHDR, CDR2 SFDVKD. The CDR3 sequence is 14 residues long. V was pared by 0 bases and J by 5 bases, with 7 bases between. The CDR3 DNA is TGTGCCACCAGTGATTTGCCTAGGAACAATGAGCAGTTCTTC. This codes for CATSDLPRNNEQFF.

This chain connects TRBV19 to TRBJ2-2, with D maybe TRBD1 (5 bases). This CDR3 comprises 14 residues. V shed 2 bases and J shed 2 bases, with 6 bases lying between them. Germline V gives CDR1 LNHDA, CDR2 SQIVND (reference sequence). The CDR3 bases are TGTGCCAGTAGTATAACAGGCAACACCGGGGAGCTGTTTTTT. Translation: CASSITGNTGELFF.

The rearrangement uses TRBV10-3 and TRBJ2-1, with 7 bases aligning to TRBD1. Trimming removed 10 bases from V and 3 bases from J; junction bases left unmatched: 9. This CDR3 has 14 amino acids. CDR1 is ENHRY, CDR2 SYGVKD, per germline. Here the CDR3 reads CANSDRADYNEQFF. The CDR3 DNA reads as TGTGCCAACTCTGACAGGGCAGACTACAATGAGCAGTTCTTC.

The chain carries TRBV2 and TRBJ2-1, with 16 bases lining up with TRBD2. Germline CDR1 is SNHLY and CDR2 is FYNNEI. V shed 6 bases and J 4 bases; nucleotides not matched to a gene: 3. The CDR3 is made up of 16 amino acids. For the CDR3, the DNA is TGTGCCAGCAGCGTGGGACTAGCGGGAGGGTACAATGAGCAGTTCTTC. Translated, it gives CASSVGLAGGYNEQFF.

The gene calls are TRBV5-1 and TRBJ2-2; D remains ambiguous. Trimming pared 4 bases from V and 2 bases from J, leaving 18 bases between. The CDR3 runs 17 residues. Germline CDR1 is SGHRS and CDR2 is YFSETQ. The CDR3 protein is CASSPWSRIPNTGELFF. The CDR3 nucleotides read TGCGCCAGCAGCCCCTGGAGTCGGATCCCTAACACCGGGGAGCTGTTTTTT.

The V call is TRBV5-4, the J call TRBJ2-3, with 12 bases matching TRBD2. Germline CDR1 reads SGHNT; CDR2 reads YYREEE (reference sequence). V shed 3 bases, J shed 3 bases, and the junction held 8 bases outside the gene matches. The CDR3 length is 17 residues. CDR3 protein: CASSSTTGTSGTDTQYF. CDR3 in DNA: TGTGCCAGCAGCTCAACGACCGGGACTAGCGGGACAGATACGCAGTATTTT.